The 30 T cell receptor beta chains in this list originate from one sample, sequenced in a study of neurological immune-mediated disorders. TCRdb re-derived calls from the 5' RACE reads in MiXCR, one entry per CDR3 protein. Among about 66,000 distinct CDR3 sequences listed, 4.5% were seen once. Sequencing used PBMCs. The receptors were sampled from a man between 25 and 39 years old with multiple sclerosis.

This clonotype occurred many times. The chain combines TRBV28 with TRBJ2-2, with D perhaps matching TRBD1 (6 bases). Germline-derived CDR1 and CDR2 are MDHEN and SYDVKM. The V end lost 10 bases, the J end lost 2 bases, and 14 bases lay between the germline ends. This CDR3 is built from 14 residues. Here the CDR3 DNA reads TGTGCCACCTCGGGACATCTTAACACCGGGGAGCTGTTTTTT. It specifies CATSGHLNTGELFF.

This clonotype was observed at least ten times. The V gene is TRBV14, the J gene TRBJ1-2, with D maybe TRBD1 (5 bases). Trimming took off 0 bases at V and 4 bases at J, with 18 bases between the two ends. The CDR3 totals 17 residues. Germline V gene lookup returns CDR1 SGHDN and CDR2 FVKESK. The CDR3 region has the DNA TGTGCCAGCAGCCAAGAAAGTTCCCCGGGACGGCCCTATGGCTACACCTTC. It yields the protein CASSQESSPGRPYGYTF.

With regard to this clonotype: Just one base apart from a much larger clone, this may be a read error. V gene TRBV29-1 combines with J gene TRBJ2-5, with 11 positions matching TRBD2. Germline V CDR1 and CDR2: SQVTM, ANQGSEA. This CDR3 is built from 13 residues. V dropped 7 bases and J dropped 7; count of bases not matched to a gene: 8. The CDR3 here is CSGTSGGPVTQYF. The CDR3 DNA sequence: TGCAGCGGAACTAGCGGGGGACCGGTGACCCAGTACTTC.

This clonotype came up a few times. The rearrangement uses TRBV5-1 and TRBJ1-2; maybe TRBD1 (6 bases). Germline V lookup: CDR1 SGHRS, CDR2 YFSETQ. V gave up 0 bases and J gave up 3 bases, with 9 bases separating them. This CDR3 spans 14 amino acids. In DNA form, the CDR3 reads TGCGCCAGCAGCTTGGACGGGGGGCACTATGGCTACACCTTC. This codes for CASSLDGGHYGYTF.

This clonotype was seen at least ten times. The J gene is TRBJ2-4, the V gene TRBV29-1, with 8 bases matching TRBD1. The CDR3 spans 13 residues. Trimming removed 7 bases from V and 2 bases from J; junction bases left unmatched: 4. CDR1 SQVTM and CDR2 ANQGSEA come from the germline V gene. For the CDR3, the DNA is TGCAGCGCCCGGACAGGGTCCAAAAACATTCAGTACTTC. Encoded protein: CSARTGSKNIQYF.

At least ten counts were recorded for this clonotype. This chain uses TRBV5-1 with TRBJ1-2; perhaps TRBD1 as D (6 bases). This CDR3 is built from 15 residues. Germline V gene lookup returns CDR1 SGHRS and CDR2 YFSETQ. Trimming took 0 bases from V and 3 from J, leaving 12 bases between them. CDR3 protein: CASSLDTGSYYGYTF. The CDR3 DNA sequence: TGCGCCAGCAGCTTGGACACAGGGAGCTACTATGGCTACACCTTC.

There are a few counts of this clonotype. A much larger clone lies a single base off, so this may be a read error. The final CDR3 position lacks the conserved phenylalanine or tryptophan, pointing to a likely read error. The DNA is omitted, as the CDR3 cannot be located on it reliably, and the CDR3 follows TCRdb's listing. This rearrangement joins TRBV3-1 to TRBJ1-4; the table names TRBD1, a call not compared with the DNA. Both ends counted, the CDR3 spans 13 residues. The V gene's germline CDR1 is LGHDT and CDR2 YNNKEL (reference sequence). CDR3 amino acids: CASSYNLGTEPTI.

In this sample, this clonotype turned up a few times. The rearrangement joins TRBV12-3 or TRBV12-4 to TRBJ1-1, with 8 bases matching TRBD1. This CDR3 contains 14 residues. V dropped 6 bases and J dropped 1; count of bases not matched to a gene: 4. CDR3 in amino acids: CASRMGQANTEAFF. CDR3 DNA sequence: TGTGCCAGCAGAATGGGACAGGCGAACACTGAAGCTTTCTTT.

This clonotype showed up many times. V usage is TRBV20-1 and J usage is TRBJ2-4; TRBD2 aligns across 10 bases. CDR3 length: 15 amino acids. J was trimmed by 3 bases and V by 2 bases; bases with no gene match: 4. Per germline, CDR1 DFQATT and CDR2 SNEGSKA (reference sequence). Here the CDR3 DNA reads TGCAGTGCTAGACTAGCGGGGGAACACAAAAACATTCAGTACTTC. It translates to CSARLAGEHKNIQYF.

This clonotype was counted many times. For the CDR3, the DNA is TGCGCCAGCAGCCATCCTAGAGGAGAGGGGATCCACTTT. Encoded protein: CASSHPRGEGIHF. V is TRBV4-1 and J is TRBJ1-6; D possibly corresponds to TRBD1 (5 bases). This CDR3 region has 13 residues. Trimming took 3 bases from V and 17 from J, leaving 17 bases between them. The germline CDR1 and CDR2 sequences are MGHRA and YSYEKL.

This clonotype was seen repeatedly, ten times or more. The chain employs TRBV4-1 and TRBJ1-2; 8 bases are shared with TRBD1. The CDR3 covers 14 residues. After removal of 0 bases from V and 6 bases from J, the junction contained 3 bases not matched to a gene. The V gene's germline CDR1 is MGHRA and CDR2 YSYEKL. The CDR3 spells CASSQETGDHGYTF. The CDR3 nucleotides read TGCGCCAGCAGCCAAGAGACAGGGGACCATGGCTACACCTTC.

CDR3 sequence reads: CASSDQKGGGWTEAFF. The CDR3 coding sequence is TGCGCCAGCTCCGATCAGAAGGGGGGAGGGTGGACTGAAGCTTTCTTT. This sequence joins TRBV5-1 and TRBJ1-1; tentative D call: TRBD1 (6 bases). The V and J ends lost 7 bases and 5 bases respectively, with 24 bases between them. The CDR3 sequence is 16 residues long. CDR1 and CDR2 (germline): SGHRS, YFSETQ.

This clonotype was found many times. This chain links TRBV4-2 with TRBJ2-3; 9 bases align to TRBD1. V gave up 3 bases and J gave up 3 bases; unmatched junction bases: 4. The CDR3 runs 15 residues. The V gene's germline CDR1 is LGHNA and CDR2 YNFKEQ. CDR3: CASSHRGQGTDTQYF. The CDR3 DNA sequence: TGTGCCAGCAGCCATAGGGGACAGGGTACAGATACGCAGTATTTT.

This clonotype was observed at least ten times. This chain connects TRBV15 to TRBJ1-4, with D uncertain. The CDR3 is 16 residues long. Trimming pared 0 bases from V and 8 bases from J, leaving 16 bases between. Germline-derived CDR1 and CDR2 are LNHNV and YYDKDF (reference sequence). DNA for the CDR3: TGTGCCACCAGCAGAGATGGTGGTGGTTTTCGGGAAAAACTGTTTTTT. Protein: CATSRDGGGFREKLFF.

Only a few counts were recorded for this clonotype. The gene calls are TRBV18 and TRBJ1-6; 7 bases align to TRBD1. CDR3 size: 13 residues. Germline V gene lookup returns CDR1 KGHSH and CDR2 LQKENI. Losses at the gene ends were 7 bases for V and 7 bases for J; bases not matched to a gene: 4. The chain's CDR3 is CASLQGQNSPLHF. The CDR3 DNA reads as TGTGCCAGCTTACAGGGACAGAATTCACCCCTCCACTTT.

This clonotype was detected many times. This chain uses TRBV5-1 with TRBJ1-1, with 9 bases fitting TRBD1. This CDR3 region has 14 residues. The ends lost 6 bases at V and 5 bases at J; junction bases unmatched: 8. CDR1 SGHRS and CDR2 YFSETQ come from the germline V gene. The CDR3 bases are TGCGCCAGCACCGGGACAGGGATCTCGACTGAAGCTTTCTTT. It specifies CASTGTGISTEAFF.

This clonotype was seen ten or more times. This chain links TRBV20-1 with TRBJ1-4, with no clear D. CDR3 length: 16 residues. V was shortened by 1 base and J by 5 bases, with 17 bases between the two germline ends. Germline CDR1 and CDR2: DFQATT and SNEGSKA (reference sequence). In DNA, the CDR3 is TGCAGTGCTAGAGCTTCATTGGGCAGCCTAAATGAAAAACTGTTTTTT. Protein: CSARASLGSLNEKLFF.

This clonotype was seen many times. V usage is TRBV6-5 and J usage is TRBJ2-2, with D maybe TRBD1 (6 bases). Trimming removed 2 bases at V and 4 bases at J, with 11 bases between. Germline V lookup: CDR1 MNHEY, CDR2 SVGAGI. This CDR3 is built from 15 residues. The DNA of the CDR3 is TGTGCCAGCAGTTACGGGACATTCCTCACCGGGGAGCTGTTTTTT. It yields the protein CASSYGTFLTGELFF.

This clonotype was seen only a few times. The V and J genes are TRBV4-1 and TRBJ1-1; the D gene is possibly TRBD1 (5 bases). The CDR3 loop spans 14 amino acids. The V end was cut by 2 bases, the J end by 6 bases, with 13 bases between. CDR1 and CDR2 (germline): MGHRA, YSYEKL. CDR3 nucleotide sequence: TGCGCCAGCAGCCAACACCGGGGGGGAGCTGAAGCTTTCTTT. It yields the protein CASSQHRGGAEAFF.

This clonotype was observed many times. In DNA, the CDR3 is TGTGCCAGCAGCTTGCACAGGTCCTACGAGCAGTACTTC. Translating it yields CASSLHRSYEQYF. The chain joins TRBV5-6 to TRBJ2-7, with D perhaps TRBD1 (5 bases). V was shortened by 1 base and J by 1 base, with 6 bases between the two germline ends. The CDR3 runs 13 residues. Germline loops: CDR1 SGHDT, CDR2 YYEEEE.

In this sample, this clonotype turned up many times. V and J are TRBV29-1 and TRBJ1-1; possible D gene TRBD1, 6 bases. The germline V and J ends were trimmed by 1 base and 0 bases, with 15 bases remaining between them. This CDR3 comprises 16 residues. The V gene's germline CDR1 is SQVTM and CDR2 ANQGSEA. DNA of the CDR3: TGCAGCGTTGAAGGGTCAGTCAGGGACATGAACACTGAAGCTTTCTTT. Translating gives CSVEGSVRDMNTEAFF.

The gene calls are TRBV7-8 and TRBJ2-7, with 13 bases lining up with TRBD2. The CDR3 loop spans 16 amino acids. The germline gives CDR1 SGHVS, CDR2 FQNEAQ. V was clipped by 5 bases and J by 3 bases; unmatched bases: 7. The CDR3 here is CASSLGLAGVGYEQYF. In nucleotides, the CDR3 is TGTGCCAGCAGCCTAGGACTAGCGGGGGTCGGCTACGAGCAGTACTTC. The full variable domain, completed using reference TRBV7-8 and TRBJ2-7, is GAGVSQSPRYKVAKRGQDVALRCDPISGHVSLFWYQQALGQGPEFLTYFQNEAQLDKSGLPSDRFFAERPEGSVSTLKIQRTQQEDSAVYLCASSLGLAGVGYEQYFGPGTRLTVT.

In its sample, this clonotype was seen many times. V usage is TRBV20-1 and J usage is TRBJ2-3; 14 bases are shared with TRBD2. The V segment lost 1 base and the J segment 0 bases; nucleotides outside the gene matches: 6. The CDR3 extends over 18 amino acids. Looked up from germline, CDR1 is DFQATT and CDR2 is SNEGSKA (reference sequence). In DNA, the CDR3 is TGCAGTGCTAGAGGGGGACTAGCGGGGGACCCTAGCACAGATACGCAGTATTTT. This encodes CSARGGLAGDPSTDTQYF.

This clonotype appeared many times. V gene TRBV7-9 combines with J gene TRBJ2-1; D unclear. The CDR3 contains 13 residues. The germline V gene encodes CDR1 SEHNR and CDR2 FQNEAQ (reference sequence). V lost 1 base and J 5 bases, leaving 6 bases between the germline ends. CDR3 in amino acids: CASSLVYNNEQFF. The CDR3 DNA reads TGTGCCAGCAGCTTAGTCTATAACAATGAGCAGTTCTTC.

This clonotype was seen repeatedly, ten times or more. The chain joins TRBV20-1 to TRBJ1-2; maybe TRBD1 (6 bases). This CDR3 has 13 amino acids. Germline V gene lookup returns CDR1 DFQATT and CDR2 SNEGSKA (reference sequence). The ends were cut back, 4 bases at V and 6 bases at J, with 15 bases in the middle. CDR3 region: CSATNRDGHGYTF. The CDR3 coding sequence is TGCAGTGCTACAAACAGGGATGGGCATGGCTACACCTTC.

This clonotype was observed a handful of times. The chain has TRBV4-1 and TRBJ1-4; 10 bases fit TRBD1. Germline V CDR1 and CDR2: MGHRA, YSYEKL. V dropped 4 bases and J dropped 7; count of bases not matched to a gene: 9. The CDR3 runs to 16 residues. CDR3 loop: CASSPVRQGAREKLFF. The CDR3 DNA reads TGCGCCAGCAGCCCCGTTAGACAGGGGGCGCGTGAAAAACTGTTTTTT.

The sample holds many counts of this clonotype. CDR3 DNA: TGTGCCAGCAGCAAACAGACAGGGGAGGAAGCTTTCTTT. This gives the protein CASSKQTGEEAFF. The chain is built from TRBV6-5 and TRBJ1-1; 8 bases match TRBD1. The V gene end was trimmed by 6 bases and the J gene end by 8 bases; junction bases not matched to a gene: 8. The CDR3 has 13 amino acids. The germline V gene has CDR1 MNHEY and CDR2 SVGAGI.

This clonotype was observed a single time. The V gene is TRBV12-3 or TRBV12-4, the J gene TRBJ2-2; no clear D gene. CDR3 length: 12 residues. V shed 6 bases and J shed 7 bases, with 9 bases lying between them. The chain's CDR3 is CASRHEDGELFF. Here the CDR3 DNA reads TGTGCCAGCAGACATGAAGACGGGGAGCTGTTTTTT.

This clonotype was recorded a few times. The chain's CDR3 is CASSVIGGVTDTQYF. For the CDR3, the DNA is TGTGCCAGCAGCGTTATAGGGGGAGTAACAGATACGCAGTATTTT. The chain links TRBV9 to TRBJ2-3, with D tentatively TRBD1 (6 bases). The V and J ends lost 2 bases and 3 bases respectively, with 13 bases between them. The CDR3 length is 15 residues. Germline V gene lookup returns CDR1 SGDLS and CDR2 YYNGEE.

This clonotype was counted ten times or more. The chain carries TRBV10-3 and TRBJ1-1; D uncertain. The CDR3 runs to 15 residues. Germline-derived CDR1 and CDR2 are ENHRY and SYGVKD. V dropped 2 bases and J dropped 1 base, with 11 bases sitting between them. In DNA form, the CDR3 reads TGTGCCATCAGTGAGACGACGGGTTCGAACACTGAAGCTTTCTTT. Translating gives CAISETTGSNTEAFF.